This TCR beta chain was recovered during a study of cytomegalovirus exposure and HLA in healthy donors. The PCR contained 60 Vbeta and 13 Jbeta primers. Sequenced by immunoSEQ multiplex PCR; TCRdb stores in-frame clones only, minus some. Found here are just under 95,000 clones, 65% to 85% of them singletons; the top ten hold roughly 1.2%. The CDR3 consists of 12 residues. Trimming removed 2 bases from V and 12 bases from J, with 13 bases in between. Germline-derived CDR1 and CDR2 are GTSNPN and SVGIG (reference sequence). The study, taken as a whole, reports: Most TCRs appeared rarely, but some public TCRs recurred in many donors. A prior analysis recorded that most TCR beta V segments were productive about 87% or about 30% of the time.

In regard to this clone: What it binds is not known.

The specimen was PBMCs. This receptor was obtained from a girl aged 2 to 10 in good health and CMV-seropositive. The chain joins TRBV30 to TRBJ1-4; TRBD1 is a possible D gene (5 bases). The CDR3 coding sequence is TGTGCCTGGAGTAGTGCAGGGTATCAACTGTTTTTT. It codes for CAWSSAGYQLFF.